This T cell receptor (beta chain) came from a study of HIV-infected patients and healthy controls. Whole blood was used without fractionation, so all unsorted peripheral T cells were included. Roughly nine uninfected healthy donors were sampled as controls, four sampled twice 2 to 4 months apart. This clonotype showed up many times. The CDR3 length is 13 residues. CDR1 SNHLY and CDR2 FYNNEI come from the germline V gene. V was cut by 7 bases and J by 6 bases, with 12 bases left in between. About 550 ng RNA was reverse transcribed with alpha and beta constant-region primers. Using multiplexing indices, alpha and beta chain libraries were generated apart by chain-specific third strand synthesis. TCRdb fed the 5' RACE reads into MiXCR, producing one record per CDR3 protein. The table has about 15,000 distinct CDR3 sequences, around 7.7% seen once.

The TCR was taken from an adult in good health. Input material: blood. The chain employs TRBV2 and TRBJ2-2, with D tentatively TRBD1 or TRBD2 (5 bases each). CDR3 sequence reads: CASNKGTAGELFF. CDR3 nucleotide sequence: TGTGCCAGCAATAAAGGGACGGCCGGGGAGCTGTTTTTT.